These T cell receptor beta chains were read from a single sample in a study of blood T cell repertoires in COVID-19. Measured with immunoSEQ multiplex PCR; TCRdb has only the in-frame clones, and not every one. Among some 350,000 clones listed, about four fifths were seen once. Sequences were obtained from peripheral blood. The receptor source for this set is a man in his thirties or forties with active or convalescent COVID-19. The CDR3 runs from the conserved cysteine through the conserved F or W. A D gene is named only where the DNA matches it firmly. Size is omitted from some rows. Given values are once, few, many or a class for expanded clones.

TRBJ2-3 NA TRBD2 TRBV3-1/TRBV3-2 TGTGCCAGCAGCCAAGATCCGCCTAGCGGGGGGGCCTCAGATACGCAGTATTTT CASSQDPPSGGASDTQYF
TRBJ1-5 NA TRBD1 TRBV11-2 TGTGCCAGCAGCCCGGACAGGGCCCAGCCCCAGCATTTT CASSPDRAQPQHF
TRBJ2-6 NA TRBD2 TRBV7-8 TGTGCCAGCAGCACAATAACTAGCGGGGCGGTAGGGGCCAACGTCCTGACTTTC CASSTITSGAVGANVLTF
TRBJ2-7 NA NA TRBV5-1 TGCGCCAGCAGCTTCTTGGGGGCAGGGGACGAGCAGTACTTC CASSFLGAGDEQYF
TRBJ1-2 NA NA TRBV10-2 TGCGCCACCCTAGACAGGAACGGAAGGGGCTACACCTTC CATLDRNGRGYTF
TRBJ1-1 NA TRBD1 TRBV30 TGTGCCTGGGAGACAGGGGCGCTCACTGAAGCTTTCTTT CAWETGALTEAFF
TRBJ1-5 NA TRBD1 TRBV19 TGTGCCAGTAGTATAGCCCACAGGGGAGGCAATCAGCCCCAGCATTTT CASSIAHRGGNQPQHF
TRBJ2-4 once NA TRBV6-9 TGTGCCACCGTAGCGGAACTAGCCAAAAACATTCAGTACTTC CATVAELAKNIQYF
TRBJ1-2 NA TRBD1 TRBV28 TGTGCCAGCAGTTCGGGACAGCATTACTATGGCTACACCTTC CASSSGQHYYGYTF
TRBJ2-1 NA NA TRBV6-5 TGTGCGTCAGCGAATAGCGGCGTTAACAATGAGCAGTTCTTC CASANSGVNNEQFF
TRBJ1-5 NA TRBD1 TRBV4-1 TGCGCCAGCAGCCAAGACAGGGGGCGAAACAATCAGCCCCAGCATTTT CASSQDRGRNNQPQHF
TRBJ2-1 once TRBD2 TRBV19 TGTGCCAGTAGCGGACTAGCGGGAGTGGCCCTTATATACAATGAGCAGTTCTTC CASSGLAGVALIYNEQFF